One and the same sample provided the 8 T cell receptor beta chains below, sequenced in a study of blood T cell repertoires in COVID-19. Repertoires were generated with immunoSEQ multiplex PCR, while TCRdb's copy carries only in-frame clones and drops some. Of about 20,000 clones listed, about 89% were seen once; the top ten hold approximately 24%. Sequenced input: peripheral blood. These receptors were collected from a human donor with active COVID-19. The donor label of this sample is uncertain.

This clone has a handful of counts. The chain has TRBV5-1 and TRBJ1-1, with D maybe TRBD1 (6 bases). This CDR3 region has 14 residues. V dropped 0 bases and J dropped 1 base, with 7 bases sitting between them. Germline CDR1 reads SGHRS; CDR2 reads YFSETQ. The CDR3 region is CASSLETGNTEAFF. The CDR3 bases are TGCGCCAGCAGCTTGGAGACAGGGAACACTGAAGCTTTCTTT.

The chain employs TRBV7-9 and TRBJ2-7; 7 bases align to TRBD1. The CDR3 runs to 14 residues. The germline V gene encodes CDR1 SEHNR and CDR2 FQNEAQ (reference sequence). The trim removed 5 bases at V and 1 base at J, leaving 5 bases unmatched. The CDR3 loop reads CASSPRQGSYEQYF. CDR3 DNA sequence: TGTGCCAGCAGCCCACGACAGGGTTCCTACGAGCAGTACTTC.

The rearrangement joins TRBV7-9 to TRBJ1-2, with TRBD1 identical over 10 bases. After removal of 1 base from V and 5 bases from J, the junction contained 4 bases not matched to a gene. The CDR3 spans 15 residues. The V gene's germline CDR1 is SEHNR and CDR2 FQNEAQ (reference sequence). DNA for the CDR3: TGTGCCAGCAGCTTAGGACAGGGGGCAGCGTATGGCTACACCTTC. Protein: CASSLGQGAAYGYTF.

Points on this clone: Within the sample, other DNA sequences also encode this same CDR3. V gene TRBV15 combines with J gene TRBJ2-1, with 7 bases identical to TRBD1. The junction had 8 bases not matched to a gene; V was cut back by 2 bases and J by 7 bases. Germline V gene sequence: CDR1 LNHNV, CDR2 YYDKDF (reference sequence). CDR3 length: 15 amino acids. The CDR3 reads CATSRITGVGNEQFF. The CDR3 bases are TGTGCCACCAGCAGAATTACAGGGGTGGGGAATGAGCAGTTCTTC.

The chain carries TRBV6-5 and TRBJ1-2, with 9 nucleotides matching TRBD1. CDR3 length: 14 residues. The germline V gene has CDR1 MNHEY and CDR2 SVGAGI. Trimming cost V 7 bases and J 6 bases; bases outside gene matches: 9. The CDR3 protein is CASTDRDREDGYTF. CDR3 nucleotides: TGTGCCAGCACCGATAGGGACAGGGAGGATGGCTACACCTTC.

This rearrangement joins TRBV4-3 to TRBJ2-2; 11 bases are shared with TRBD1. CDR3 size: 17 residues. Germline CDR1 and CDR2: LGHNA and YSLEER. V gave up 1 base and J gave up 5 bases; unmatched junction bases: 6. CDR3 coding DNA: TGCGCCAGCAGCCAAGTTCTGGGACAGGGGGTGACCGGGGAGCTGTTTTTT. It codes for CASSQVLGQGVTGELFF.

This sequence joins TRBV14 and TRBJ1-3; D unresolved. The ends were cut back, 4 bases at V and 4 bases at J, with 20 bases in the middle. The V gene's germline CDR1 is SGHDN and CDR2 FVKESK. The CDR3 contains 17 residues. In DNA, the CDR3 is TGTGCCAGCAGCCCCCTAGGCGGCGGCGGCGGAGGAAACACCATATATTTT. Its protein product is CASSPLGGGGGGNTIYF.

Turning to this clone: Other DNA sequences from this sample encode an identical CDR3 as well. The CDR3: CASSLGGTEYEQYF. CDR3 nucleotide sequence: TGTGCCAGCAGCTTAGGGGGGACAGAATACGAGCAGTACTTC. This rearrangement joins TRBV7-9 to TRBJ2-7, with TRBD1 identical over 7 bases. V lost 1 base to trimming and J lost 4 bases; unmatched junction nucleotides: 4. CDR3 length: 14 residues. Germline CDR1 is SEHNR and CDR2 is FQNEAQ (reference sequence).